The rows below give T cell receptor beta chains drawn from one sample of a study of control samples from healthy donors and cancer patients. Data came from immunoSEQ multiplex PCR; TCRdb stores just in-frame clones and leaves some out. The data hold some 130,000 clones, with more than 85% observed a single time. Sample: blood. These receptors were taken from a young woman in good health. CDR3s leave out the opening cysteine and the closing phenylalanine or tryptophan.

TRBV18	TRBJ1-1	ASSPGRQGLNTEAF
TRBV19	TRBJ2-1	ASRSGPRGSHFNNEQF
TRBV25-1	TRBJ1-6	ASSLTDRESSPLH
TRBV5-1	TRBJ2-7	ASSTNRGYEQY
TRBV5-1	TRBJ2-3	ASSLVSSTDTQY
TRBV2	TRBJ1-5	ASSVSNQPQH
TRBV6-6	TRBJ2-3	ASVQGEADTQY
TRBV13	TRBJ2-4	ASSRRSPGPQNIQY
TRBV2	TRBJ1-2	ASSPQGHYGYT
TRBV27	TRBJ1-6	ASHSGAMWSPLH
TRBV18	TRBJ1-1	ASSPRQNTEAF
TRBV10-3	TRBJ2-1	AAENRASSYNEQF
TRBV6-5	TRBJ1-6	ASTSGPYNSPLH
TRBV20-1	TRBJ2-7	SASHPGGLAGSGQY
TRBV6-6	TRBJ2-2	ASRRDLKVAGELF
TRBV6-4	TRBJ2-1	ASSDNSYNEQF
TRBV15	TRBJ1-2	ATSRDRRGRQDYGYT
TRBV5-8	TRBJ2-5	ASSWGTSGTQETQY
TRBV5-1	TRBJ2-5	ASSLALASETQY
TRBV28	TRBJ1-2	ASSGQGAQSYGYT
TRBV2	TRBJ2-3	ASSEYGRPTDTQY
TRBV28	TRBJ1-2	ASSPVNQGGDGYT
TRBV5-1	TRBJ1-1	ASSLDLAGTEAF
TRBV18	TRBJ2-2	ASSPQGSNTGELF
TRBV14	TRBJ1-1	ASSQVREMNTEAF
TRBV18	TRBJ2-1	AASDSFYNEQF
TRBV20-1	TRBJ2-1	SAEDSPRQF
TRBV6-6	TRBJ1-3	ASSYLSVGSGNTIY
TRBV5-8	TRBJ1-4	ASSGGGSVWEKLF
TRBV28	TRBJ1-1	ASTLPLEGTEAF
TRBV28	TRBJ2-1	ASSQTGTSGEAEQF
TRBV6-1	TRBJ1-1	ASSEVGGRYTEAF
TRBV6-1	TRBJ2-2	ASSEVPGGRAGGELF
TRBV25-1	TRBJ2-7	ASSEWGGYEQY
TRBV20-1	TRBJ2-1	SAIYNEQF